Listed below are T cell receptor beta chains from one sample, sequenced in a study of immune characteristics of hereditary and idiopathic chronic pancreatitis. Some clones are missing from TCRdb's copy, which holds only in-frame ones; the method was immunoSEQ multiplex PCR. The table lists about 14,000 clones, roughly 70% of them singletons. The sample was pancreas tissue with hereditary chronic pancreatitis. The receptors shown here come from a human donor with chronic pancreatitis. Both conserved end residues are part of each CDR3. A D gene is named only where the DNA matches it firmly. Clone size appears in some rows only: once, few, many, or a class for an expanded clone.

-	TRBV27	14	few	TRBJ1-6	TGTGCCAGCAAATCGGGGGCGCGGAATTCACCCCTCCACTTT	CASKSGARNSPLHF
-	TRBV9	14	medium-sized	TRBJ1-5	TGTGCCAGCAGCGTAGTACAGGCAAATCAGCCCCAGCATTTT	CASSVVQANQPQHF
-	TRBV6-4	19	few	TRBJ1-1	TGTGCCAGCTCCCGCCCTAAACGGAGGGCGCATCCTTTGGGCACTGAAGCTTTCTTT	CASSRPKRRAHPLGTEAFF
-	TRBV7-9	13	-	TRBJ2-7	TGTGCCAGCAGCTTATCCCCCTCCTACGAGCAGTACTTC	CASSLSPSYEQYF
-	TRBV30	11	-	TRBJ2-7	TGTGCCGGAGGGACGGGGCCCATACAGTACTTC	CAGGTGPIQYF
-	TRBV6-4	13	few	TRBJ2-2	TGTGCCAGCAGTGACTCGGGCACCGGGGAGCTGTTTTTT	CASSDSGTGELFF
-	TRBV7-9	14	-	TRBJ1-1	TGTGCCAGCAGCTTAGTTGCGTCAGGGGTTGAAGCTTTCTTT	CASSLVASGVEAFF
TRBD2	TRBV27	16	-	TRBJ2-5	TGTGCCAGCAGTTTAAACGGGGGAGGGCCTCGAGAGACCCAGTACTTC	CASSLNGGGPRETQYF
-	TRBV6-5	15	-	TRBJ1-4	TGTGCCAGCAGTTACCAGAGACAGGTGGTTGGAAAACTGTTTTTT	CASSYQRQVVGKLFF
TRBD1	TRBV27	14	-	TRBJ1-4	TGTGCCAGCACAGGGGGGGCAACTAATGAAAAACTGTTTTTT	CASTGGATNEKLFF
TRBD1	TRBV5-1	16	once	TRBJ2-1	TGCGCCAGCAGCGCCAATGACAGGGGGTCCTACAATGAGCAGTTCTTC	CASSANDRGSYNEQFF
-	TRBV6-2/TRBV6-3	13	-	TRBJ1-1	TGTGCCAGCAGTTACGCTGAGAACACTGAAGCTTTCTTT	CASSYAENTEAFF
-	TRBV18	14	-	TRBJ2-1	TGTGCCAGCTCACCCTTCCCAGGGTTCAATGAGCAGTTCTTC	CASSPFPGFNEQFF
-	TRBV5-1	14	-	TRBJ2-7	TGCGCCAGCAGCCCAGACAGGTTGATGGACGAGCAGTACTTC	CASSPDRLMDEQYF
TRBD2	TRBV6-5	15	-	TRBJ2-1	TGTGCCAGCCGTAGCGGGGCAAGCTCCTACAATGAGCAGTTCTTC	CASRSGASSYNEQFF
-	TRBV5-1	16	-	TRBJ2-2	TGCGCCAGCAGCTTGGACCCGGCAGCGGGCACCGGGGAGCTGTTTTTT	CASSLDPAAGTGELFF
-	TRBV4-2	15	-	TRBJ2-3	TGTGCCAGCAGCCAAGATCTAGCGCACACAGATACGCAGTATTTT	CASSQDLAHTDTQYF
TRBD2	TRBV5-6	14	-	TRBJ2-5	TGTGCCAGCAGTTACGCGGGGGGGGCAGGGACCCAGTACTTC	CASSYAGGAGTQYF
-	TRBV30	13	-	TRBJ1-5	TGTGCCTGGAGTGCGTCTGATAATCAGCCCCAGCATTTT	CAWSASDNQPQHF
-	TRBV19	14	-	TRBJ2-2	TGTGCCAGTAAGGTGGGATCGAACACCGGGGAGCTGTTTTTT	CASKVGSNTGELFF
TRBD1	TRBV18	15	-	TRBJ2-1	TGTGCCAGCTCACCCGGGACAGGGTTCGGGGATGAGCAGTTCTTC	CASSPGTGFGDEQFF
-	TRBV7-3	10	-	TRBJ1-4	TGTGCCTGGAATAATGAAAAACTGTTTTTT	CAWNNEKLFF
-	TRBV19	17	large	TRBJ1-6	TGTGCCAGTAGTTTCGACCCTAGTGTAGGGGGTAATTCACCCCTCCACTTT	CASSFDPSVGGNSPLHF
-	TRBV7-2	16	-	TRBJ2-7	TGTGCCAGTGACGCTTTAGGTCCCCCCCTCCCGGGAGAGCAGTACTTC	CASDALGPPLPGEQYF
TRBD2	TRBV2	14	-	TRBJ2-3	TGTGCCAGCGGAGGACTAGTAGGAGGAGATACGCAGTATTTT	CASGGLVGGDTQYF
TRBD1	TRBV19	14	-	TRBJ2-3	TGTGCCAGCCACCAGGGGGCAGGCACAGATACGCAGTATTTT	CASHQGAGTDTQYF
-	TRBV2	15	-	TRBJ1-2	TGTGCCAGCAGTGATCGAGAGGGGGTGGGCTATGGCTACACCTTC	CASSDREGVGYGYTF
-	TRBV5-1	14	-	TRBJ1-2	TGCGCCAGCAGCTTGGGGGGGACCAACTATGGCTACACCTTC	CASSLGGTNYGYTF
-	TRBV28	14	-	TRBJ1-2	TGTGCCAGCAGTATCAGCCGCCTCGGCTATGGCTACACCTTC	CASSISRLGYGYTF
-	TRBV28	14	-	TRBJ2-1	TGTGCCAGCAGACTGTCCGGGAGCAAAGTAGAGCAGTTCTTC	CASRLSGSKVEQFF
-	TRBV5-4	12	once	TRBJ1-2	TGTGCCAGCAGCGGAAACAGTTATGGCTACACCTTC	CASSGNSYGYTF
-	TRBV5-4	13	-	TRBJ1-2	TGTGCCAGCAGCTTGGGGCTAAACACGGGCTACACCTTC	CASSLGLNTGYTF
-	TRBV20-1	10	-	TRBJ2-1	TGCAGTGCTAGAATCCCTGAGCAGTTCTTC	CSARIPEQFF
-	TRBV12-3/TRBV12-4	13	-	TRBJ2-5	TGTGCCAGCAGTCCCCGGGACAAAGAGACCCAGTACTTC	CASSPRDKETQYF
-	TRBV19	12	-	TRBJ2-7	TGTGCCAGTAGTACCTTCCGATCCGAGCAGTACTTC	CASSTFRSEQYF
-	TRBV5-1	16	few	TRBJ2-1	TGCGCCAGCAGCTTGTCCTTGCCACCCCCCTACAATGAGCAGTTCTTC	CASSLSLPPPYNEQFF
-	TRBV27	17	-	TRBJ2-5	TGTGCCAGCAGTTCACTTACGACAGAACCCACACAAGAGACCCAGTACTTC	CASSSLTTEPTQETQYF
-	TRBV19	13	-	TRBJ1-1	TGTGCCAGTAGCCTCCGGGGTCCCACTGAAGCTTTCTTT	CASSLRGPTEAFF
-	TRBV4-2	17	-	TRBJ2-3	TGTGCCAGCAGCCAGATGGGTAGCGGAGCACCCACAGATACGCAGTATTTT	CASSQMGSGAPTDTQYF
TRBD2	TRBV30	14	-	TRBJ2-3	TGTGCCTGGAGTGTACTCGGGAGGTCAGATACGCAGTATTTT	CAWSVLGRSDTQYF
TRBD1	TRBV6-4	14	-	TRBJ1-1	TGTGCCAGCAGTGAGGGGACAGAGAACACTGAAGCTTTCTTT	CASSEGTENTEAFF
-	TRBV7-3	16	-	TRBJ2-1	TGTGCCAGCAGCTCACGGGCGGGAACGGGTTACAATGAGCAGTTCTTC	CASSSRAGTGYNEQFF
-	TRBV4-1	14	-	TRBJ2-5	TGCGCCAGCAGCCTCTCGACGGGATATGAGACCCAGTACTTC	CASSLSTGYETQYF
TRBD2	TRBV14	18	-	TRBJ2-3	TGTGCCAGCAGCCGAGACCGAGGACTAGCGCCATACACAGATACGCAGTATTTT	CASSRDRGLAPYTDTQYF
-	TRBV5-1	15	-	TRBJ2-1	TGCGCCAGCAGCTTGGGTTATGAGACGTACAATGAGCAGTTCTTC	CASSLGYETYNEQFF
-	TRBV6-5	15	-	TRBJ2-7	TGTGCCAGCAGCGAGGTCCCGAAGGCCACCTACGAGCAGTACTTC	CASSEVPKATYEQYF
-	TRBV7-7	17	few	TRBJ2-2	TGTGCTAGCAGCCCCACTCCGCAGGACACGAACACCGGGGAGCTGTTTTTT	CASSPTPQDTNTGELFF
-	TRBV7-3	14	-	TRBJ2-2	TGTGCCAGCAGCGATAGCGGGAACACCGGGGAGCTGTTTTTT	CASSDSGNTGELFF
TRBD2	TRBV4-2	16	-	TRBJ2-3	TGTGCCAGCAGCCCGAAACCAGCGGGAGCGCCAGATACGCAGTATTTT	CASSPKPAGAPDTQYF
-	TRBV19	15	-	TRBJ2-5	TGTGCCAGTAGTAATTCCTGGGCGACCCAAGAGACCCAGTACTTC	CASSNSWATQETQYF
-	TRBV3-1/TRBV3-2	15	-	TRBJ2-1	TGTGCCAGCAGCTCCACGGCTTGGGACTACAATGAGCAGTTCTTC	CASSSTAWDYNEQFF
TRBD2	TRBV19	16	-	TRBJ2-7	TGTGCCAGTAGTGGGACTAGCGGGAGGGCCCGGTACGAGCAGTACTTC	CASSGTSGRARYEQYF
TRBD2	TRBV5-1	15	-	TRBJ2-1	TGCGCCAGCAGCTTGTTGGGGGAGGGCTACAATGAGCAGTTCTTC	CASSLLGEGYNEQFF
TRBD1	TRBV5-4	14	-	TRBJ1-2	TGTGCCAGCAGCCGACAGGGGGCTAACTATGGCTACACCTTC	CASSRQGANYGYTF
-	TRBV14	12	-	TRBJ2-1	TGTGCCAGCAGCCAAGACTCGACTCACAGCGTCTTC	CASSQDSTHSVF